The entry that follows covers one T cell receptor (beta chain) sequence. Its target is unknown. CDR3 length: 16 residues. The germline gives CDR1 SGHTA, CDR2 FQGNSA. The V end was cut by 2 bases, the J end by 3 bases, with 16 bases between. The data were produced by immunoSEQ multiplex PCR, yet TCRdb's version contains in-frame clones alone and is incomplete. Of more than 500,000 clones in the sample, approximately 96% were seen once. The sample belongs to a study of shared clonotypes between healthy human individuals. Findings of the study overall: Larger richness was generally estimated for naive than memory subsets.

Only CD45RO-negative cells positively selected for CCR7 counted as naive CD8 cells, so terminally differentiated effector memory CD45RA+ cells were excluded. The sequence was obtained from a woman aged 25 to 39 in good health. V and J are TRBV7-2 and TRBJ2-5; D gene uncertain. Sequenced: naive CD8+ T cells sorted from blood. The CDR3 sequence: CASSLSIGGTKETQYF. The CDR3 DNA reads TGTGCCAGCAGCTTATCTATAGGTGGCACAAAAGAGACCCAGTACTTC.